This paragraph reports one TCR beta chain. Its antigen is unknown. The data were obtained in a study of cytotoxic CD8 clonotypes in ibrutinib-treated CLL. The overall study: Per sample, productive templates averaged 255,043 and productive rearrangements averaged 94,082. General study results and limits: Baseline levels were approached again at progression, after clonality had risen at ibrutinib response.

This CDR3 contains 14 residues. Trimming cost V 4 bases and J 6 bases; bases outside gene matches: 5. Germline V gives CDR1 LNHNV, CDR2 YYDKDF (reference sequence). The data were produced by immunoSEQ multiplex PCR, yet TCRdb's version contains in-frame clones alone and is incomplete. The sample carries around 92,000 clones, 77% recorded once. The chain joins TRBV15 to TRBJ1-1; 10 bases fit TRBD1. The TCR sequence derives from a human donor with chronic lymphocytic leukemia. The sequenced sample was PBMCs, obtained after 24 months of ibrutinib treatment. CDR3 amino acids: CATSKGQGLAEAFF. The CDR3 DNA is TGTGCCACCAGCAAGGGACAGGGGTTGGCTGAAGCTTTCTTT.